The clone carrying this T cell receptor (beta chain) was seen repeatedly, ten times or more. The target antigen is unknown. The sample is drawn from a study of breast tumors, draining lymph nodes, adjacent tissues. V lost 4 bases and J 4 bases, leaving 14 bases between the germline ends. The CDR3 covers 14 residues. The germline gives CDR1 ENHRY, CDR2 SYGVKD. General observations from the study: That most tumor T cells come from lymph nodes remained unproven.

From the multiplex PCR reads, TCRdb called clonotypes with MiXCR, one entry per CDR3 protein. The table includes over 60,000 distinct CDR3 sequences, around 52% detected once. The TCR comes from a female donor with breast cancer. Some clones in this sample may be carry-over from other donors' samples. V usage is TRBV10-3 and J usage is TRBJ2-7, with D perhaps matching TRBD1 (5 bases). Input material: breast tumor tissue. This chain's CDR3 is CAISGSLQGYEQYF. CDR3 coding DNA: TGTGCCATCAGTGGGTCGCTGCAGGGTTACGAGCAGTACTTC.